Shown below are 20 T cell receptor beta chains from a single sample sequenced in a study of OX40 agonist ivuxolimab in advanced cancers. Sequencing was performed with immunoSEQ multiplex PCR; in TCRdb, only in-frame clones are kept and a portion is missing. The data contain nearly 20,000 clones, 70% to 90% of them singletons. Sequencing was performed on CD4+ or CD8+ T cells sorted from blood, taken in a trial of the OX40 agonist ivuxolimab. These receptors all stem from an adult with an advanced solid tumor such as melanoma, head and neck, liver or kidney cancer.

V usage is TRBV11-1 and J usage is TRBJ1-4; possible D gene TRBD1, 6 bases. The V end was cut by 5 bases, the J end by 7 bases, with 17 bases between. This CDR3 has 15 residues. Germline V gene sequence: CDR1 SGHAT, CDR2 FQDESV (reference sequence). The CDR3 sequence: CASSRGHGGLEKLFF. CDR3 nucleotide sequence: TGTGCCAGCAGCCGGGGACACGGGGGCCTTGAAAAACTGTTTTTT.

This clone was found a few times. This chain joins TRBV4-1 and TRBJ1-1, with a tentative D call TRBD1 (5 bases). The V end lost 4 bases, the J end lost 5 bases, and 11 bases lay between the germline ends. Germline V gene data show CDR1 as MGHRA and CDR2 as YSYEKL. The CDR3 has 13 amino acids. The CDR3 coding sequence is TGCGCCAGCAGCCGGGGGGAAAGGACTGAAGCTTTCTTT. Amino acid sequence: CASSRGERTEAFF.

The V gene is TRBV30, the J gene TRBJ2-3; TRBD2 matches 11 bases. The CDR3 sequence is 16 residues long. Trimming cost V 2 bases and J 3 bases; bases outside gene matches: 7. CDR1 and CDR2 from the germline V gene are GTSNPN and SVGIG (reference sequence). The CDR3 DNA reads as TGTGCCTGGAGTTTGGGACTAGCGGTAAGGACAGATACGCAGTATTTT. Amino acids: CAWSLGLAVRTDTQYF.

The chain links TRBV5-5 to TRBJ1-3, with D possibly TRBD1 on 5 matching bases. V was pared by 0 bases and J by 0 bases, with 10 bases between. Germline V gene data show CDR1 as SGHKS and CDR2 as YYEKEE (reference sequence). This CDR3 contains 16 residues. CDR3 DNA: TGTGCCAGCAGCTTGGACAGGATAATCTCTGGAAACACCATATATTTT. As protein: CASSLDRIISGNTIYF.

This clone was detected once. The chain links TRBV6-1 to TRBJ1-4, with D hard to call. The CDR3 contains 13 residues. Germline V CDR1 and CDR2: MNHNS, SASEGT. Deletions cut 11 bases from V and 8 bases from J, with 18 bases between. CDR3: CAPQSREGEKLFF. Here the CDR3 DNA reads TGTGCCCCTCAGTCCCGAGAGGGCGAAAAACTGTTTTTT.

CDR3 in DNA: TGTGCCAGCAGCTCCGTCCCGGGACAAGGTGGGGCTTTCTTT. Translation: CASSSVPGQGGAFF. The chain couples TRBV7-2 to TRBJ1-1; TRBD1 might be the D (6 bases). This CDR3 region has 14 residues. V lost 4 bases, J lost 11 bases, and 20 bases lay in between. Germline lookup yields CDR1 SGHTA and CDR2 FQGNSA. The full variable domain, completed using reference TRBV7-2 and TRBJ1-1, is GAGVSQSPSNKVTEKGKDVELRCDPISGHTALYWYRQSLGQGLEFLIYFQGNSAPDKSGLPSDRFSAERTGGSVSTLTIQRTQQEDSAVYLCASSSVPGQGGAFFGQGTRLTVV.

The gene calls are TRBV4-3 and TRBJ2-3; 8 positions match TRBD2. Germline CDR1 LGHNA, CDR2 YSLEER. V was clipped by 1 base and J by 5 bases; unmatched bases: 2. The CDR3 loop spans 14 amino acids. CDR3 nucleotide sequence: TGCGCCAGCAGCCAAGCGGGAGGGGGAGATACGCAGTATTTT. It translates to CASSQAGGGDTQYF.

The CDR3 spells CAWSVVGGEKLFF. CDR3 sequence (DNA): TGTGCCTGGAGTGTGGTGGGTGGAGAAAAACTGTTTTTT. The chain carries TRBV30 and TRBJ1-4; D remains unclear. Germline V lookup: CDR1 GTSNPN, CDR2 SVGIG (reference sequence). Trimming pared 0 bases from V and 8 bases from J, leaving 10 bases between. The length of the CDR3 is 13 residues.

This rearrangement joins TRBV2 to TRBJ2-7; D may be TRBD1 or TRBD2 (6 bases each). Trimming pared 4 bases from V and 3 bases from J, leaving 13 bases between. CDR3 length: 14 residues. Looked up from germline, CDR1 is SNHLY and CDR2 is FYNNEI. CDR3 region: CASSVRGANYEQYF. CDR3 nucleotides: TGTGCCAGCAGTGTGAGGGGGGCCAACTACGAGCAGTACTTC.

CDR3 residues: CASSFGRGSYEQYF. The CDR3 bases are TGTGCCAGCAGCTTCGGCCGGGGCTCCTACGAGCAGTACTTC. The chain is built from TRBV11-1 and TRBJ2-7; possible D gene TRBD2, 5 bases. The CDR3 extends over 14 amino acids. Trimming took off 3 bases at V and 0 bases at J, with 9 bases between the two ends. Germline loops: CDR1 SGHAT, CDR2 FQDESV (reference sequence).

The J gene is TRBJ2-2, the V gene TRBV5-8; 7 bases fit TRBD1. The CDR3 runs 15 residues. Per the germline V gene, CDR1 is SGHTS and CDR2 is YDEGEE. Trimming at V came to 0 bases and at J to 5 bases, leaving 4 bases not matched to a gene. The CDR3 spells CASSLAIRGTGELFF. CDR3 nucleotide sequence: TGTGCCAGCAGCTTGGCCATCAGGGGGACCGGGGAGCTGTTTTTT. Full variable domain (remainder filled in from reference TRBV5-8 and TRBJ2-2): EAGVTQSPTHLIKTRGQQATLRCSPISGHTSVYWYQQALGLGLQFLLWYDEGEERNRGNFPPRFSGRQFPNYSSELNVNALELEDSALYLCASSLAIRGTGELFFGEGSRLTVL.

This chain links TRBV5-8 with TRBJ2-1, with 7 bases lining up with TRBD2. CDR1 is SGHTS and CDR2 is YDEGEE in the germline V gene. The CDR3 sequence is 13 residues long. The J segment lost 13 bases and the V segment lost 0 bases, leaving 7 bases of the junction unmatched. The CDR3: CASSLVSSGNQFF. Here the CDR3 DNA reads TGTGCCAGCAGCTTGGTGTCTAGCGGAAACCAGTTCTTC.

This clone has a handful of counts. The chain has TRBV5-1 and TRBJ2-5; D gene unclear. The V gene's germline CDR1 is SGHRS and CDR2 YFSETQ. V was cut by 4 bases and J by 4 bases, with 14 bases left in between. This CDR3 region has 14 residues. The CDR3 loop reads CASSKTASGETQYF. CDR3 nucleotides: TGCGCCAGCAGCAAGACGGCTTCGGGAGAGACCCAGTACTTC.

This chain joins TRBV5-1 and TRBJ2-1; 7 positions agree with TRBD2. Germline values: CDR1 SGHRS, CDR2 YFSETQ. Trimming took 4 bases from V and 4 from J; bases not matched to a gene: 8. The CDR3 loop spans 15 amino acids. The CDR3 DNA reads as TGCGCCAGCAGCGAGCGGGACTCGTCTTACAATGAGCAGTTCTTC. It translates to CASSERDSSYNEQFF. Full variable domain (rest looked up from reference TRBV5-1 and TRBJ2-1): KAGVTQTPRYLIKTRGQQVTLSCSPISGHRSVSWYQQTPGQGLQFLFEYFSETQRNKGNFPGRFSGRQFSNSRSEMNVSTLELGDSALYLCASSERDSSYNEQFFGPGTRLTVL.

This chain joins TRBV30 and TRBJ1-2; no clear D gene. V lost 4 bases and J 7 bases, leaving 13 bases between the germline ends. Germline V gives CDR1 GTSNPN, CDR2 SVGIG (reference sequence). The CDR3 length is 12 residues. The CDR3 DNA reads as TGTGCCTGGACGAGGGCCAGGTTTGGCTACACCTTC. This gives the protein CAWTRARFGYTF.

The V call is TRBV6-1, the J call TRBJ1-5; weak D call: TRBD1 (5 bases). This CDR3 has 15 amino acids. The V and J ends lost 6 bases and 3 bases respectively, with 15 bases between them. From germline, CDR1 is MNHNS and CDR2 SASEGT. The CDR3 DNA is TGTGCCAGCAGGCGGGACGCGGGCCCCAATCAGCCCCAGCATTTT. Amino acid sequence: CASRRDAGPNQPQHF.

The V and J genes are TRBV7-9 and TRBJ2-5, with a tentative D call TRBD2 (5 bases). From germline, CDR1 is SEHNR and CDR2 FQNEAQ (reference sequence). The CDR3 sequence is 15 residues long. Trimming took 4 bases from V and 1 from J, leaving 13 bases between them. Written as DNA, the CDR3 is TGTGCCAGCAGCTATGGAGTCGGGGTCCAAGAGACCCAGTACTTC. Translating it yields CASSYGVGVQETQYF.

The J gene is TRBJ2-3, the V gene TRBV6-6; 12 positions match TRBD2. Trimming cost V 6 bases and J 4 bases; bases outside gene matches: 2. The CDR3 runs 14 residues. Germline V lookup: CDR1 MNHNY, CDR2 SVGAGI (reference sequence). The CDR3 spells CASSLAGGPDTQYF. The CDR3 DNA follows: TGTGCCAGCAGCCTAGCGGGGGGGCCAGATACGCAGTATTTT.

The chain is built from TRBV5-1 and TRBJ2-1; TRBD1 matches at 10 bases. CDR1 is SGHRS, CDR2 YFSETQ, per germline. The junction had 8 bases not matched to a gene; V was cut back by 0 bases and J by 8 bases. CDR3 length equals 16 residues. The CDR3 DNA is TGCGCCAGCAGCTTGGAGCGGGACAGGGGACGCGATGAGCAGTTCTTC. Its protein is CASSLERDRGRDEQFF.

The chain links TRBV6-5 to TRBJ1-1, with 9 positions matching TRBD1. This CDR3 spans 15 amino acids. CDR1 MNHEY and CDR2 SVGAGI come from the germline V gene. With 5 bases clipped from V and 1 base from J, the junction kept 5 bases outside the gene matches. This CDR3 reads CASSPQGAGNTEAFF. The CDR3 DNA reads TGTGCCAGCAGTCCACAGGGGGCTGGGAACACTGAAGCTTTCTTT.